The 19 T cell receptor beta chains presented below share a single source sample, sequenced in a study of blood T cell repertoires in COVID-19. Clones were sequenced by immunoSEQ multiplex PCR, and TCRdb holds only the in-frame ones, with some missing. The data contain roughly 120,000 clones, approximately 89% of them seen just once; the ten biggest clones take up 2.5% to 3.5%. What was sequenced was peripheral blood. These receptors all come from an elderly woman with COVID-19, enrolled during active disease.

This chain uses TRBV28 with TRBJ2-7; TRBD1 matches at 8 bases. Germline V lookup: CDR1 MDHEN, CDR2 SYDVKM. This CDR3 contains 16 residues. V trimming: 5 bases; J trimming: 7 bases; junction bases outside the gene matches: 16. The CDR3 loop reads CASSDLGTGTLGEQYF. Written as DNA, the CDR3 is TGTGCCAGCAGTGACCTCGGGACAGGTACTCTGGGGGAGCAGTACTTC.

This clone was picked up a small number of times. V is TRBV28 and J is TRBJ2-7; 11 bases map to TRBD2. From germline, CDR1 is MDHEN and CDR2 SYDVKM. Unmatched junction bases numbered 5, after V lost 9 bases and J lost 4 bases. The CDR3 totals 13 residues. The CDR3 loop is CASHSGRAYEQYF. The CDR3 DNA follows: TGTGCCAGTCATAGCGGGAGGGCTTACGAGCAGTACTTC.

The rearrangement joins TRBV5-1 to TRBJ1-1, with 9 bases lining up with TRBD1. The CDR3 has 15 residues. The V gene's germline CDR1 is SGHRS and CDR2 YFSETQ. The V and J ends lost 2 bases and 7 bases, in that order; junction bases with no gene match: 9. The CDR3: CASSFPGTGRYEAFF. CDR3 in DNA: TGCGCCAGCAGCTTCCCCGGGACAGGGCGTTATGAAGCTTTCTTT.

This sequence joins TRBV7-8 and TRBJ2-1; weak D call: TRBD1 (5 bases). Germline lookup yields CDR1 SGHVS and CDR2 FQNEAQ. The CDR3 length is 15 residues. Trimming removed 2 bases at V and 0 bases at J, with 8 bases between. The CDR3 here is CASSLRGNSYNEQFF. Written as DNA, the CDR3 is TGTGCCAGCAGCTTAAGGGGTAACTCCTACAATGAGCAGTTCTTC.

This rearrangement joins TRBV11-2 to TRBJ2-5, with D uncertain. The CDR3 loop spans 13 amino acids. Between the trimmed V and J ends, which lost 5 bases and 3 bases, there was a span of 10 bases. Per germline, CDR1 SGHAT and CDR2 FQNNGV. CDR3 sequence (DNA): TGTGCCAGCAGCGTAGGAGTAAAAGAGACCCAGTACTTC. It is translated as CASSVGVKETQYF.

The chain is built from TRBV27 and TRBJ2-7; 7 nucleotides align to TRBD1. The CDR3 has 17 amino acids. CDR1 is MNHEY, CDR2 SMNVEV, per germline (reference sequence). V lost 4 bases to trimming and J lost 4 bases; unmatched junction nucleotides: 16. This CDR3 reads CASSSGGLAGAWYEQYF. CDR3 coding DNA: TGTGCCAGCAGTTCAGGGGGTTTGGCAGGGGCATGGTACGAGCAGTACTTC.

J is TRBJ2-5 and V is TRBV5-1, with 8 bases that match TRBD1. The CDR3 runs to 18 residues. Trimming removed 3 bases from V and 4 bases from J; junction bases left unmatched: 17. From germline, CDR1 is SGHRS and CDR2 YFSETQ. This chain's CDR3 is CASSSRDRIVTRGETQYF. CDR3 in DNA: TGCGCCAGCAGCTCCCGGGACAGGATAGTTACCAGAGGAGAGACCCAGTACTTC.

This clone was seen a single time. The chain is built from TRBV27 and TRBJ2-1; TRBD1 matches at 9 bases. V gave up 6 bases and J gave up 6 bases; unmatched junction bases: 9. Looked up from germline, CDR1 is MNHEY and CDR2 is SMNVEV (reference sequence). This CDR3 is built from 15 residues. This CDR3 reads CASRVRDRVPNEQFF. In DNA form, the CDR3 reads TGTGCCAGCAGAGTCCGGGACAGGGTCCCCAATGAGCAGTTCTTC.

The genes are TRBV6-5 and TRBJ1-2; the D gene is possibly TRBD1 (5 bases). Germline V gene data show CDR1 as MNHEY and CDR2 as SVGAGI. CDR3 length equals 15 residues. V lost 0 bases, J lost 3 bases, and 11 bases lay in between. CDR3 coding DNA: TGTGCCAGCAGTTACTCGGACAAGATGTACTATGGCTACACCTTC. Its translation is CASSYSDKMYYGYTF.

The gene calls are TRBV11-2 and TRBJ2-7; 7 bases fit TRBD1. The CDR3 loop spans 14 amino acids. V dropped 6 bases and J dropped 1; count of bases not matched to a gene: 6. The germline V gene encodes CDR1 SGHAT and CDR2 FQNNGV. CDR3 residues: CASSRDRLSYEQYF. DNA of the CDR3: TGTGCCAGCAGTCGGGACAGATTATCCTACGAGCAGTACTTC.

V usage is TRBV28 and J usage is TRBJ2-7; D possibly corresponds to TRBD2 (5 bases). Germline V gives CDR1 MDHEN, CDR2 SYDVKM. CDR3 length equals 12 residues. The V end lost 5 bases, the J end lost 8 bases, and 13 bases lay between the germline ends. The CDR3 DNA reads TGTGCCAGCAGTCCGTGGAGAGGGAAGCAGTACTTC. Protein: CASSPWRGKQYF.

The rearrangement joins TRBV6-5 to TRBJ1-1; possible D gene TRBD1, 5 bases. V gave up 11 bases and J gave up 6 bases, with 19 bases separating them. The germline CDR1 and CDR2 sequences are MNHEY and SVGAGI. CDR3 length equals 13 residues. This chain's CDR3 is CAGGTHSKSEAFF. CDR3 nucleotide sequence: TGTGCCGGGGGGACTCACTCTAAATCTGAAGCTTTCTTT.

The chain employs TRBV25-1 and TRBJ2-7, with 7 nucleotides matching TRBD1. Germline V lookup: CDR1 MGHDK, CDR2 SYGVNS. Unmatched junction bases numbered 5, after V lost 1 base and J lost 5 bases. This CDR3 has 14 residues. CDR3 protein: CASSEFTGVDEQYF. The CDR3, as DNA: TGTGCCAGCAGTGAATTCACAGGGGTTGACGAGCAGTACTTC.

The gene calls are TRBV9 and TRBJ2-2, with 7 positions matching TRBD2. This CDR3 has 16 residues. Germline V gene lookup returns CDR1 SGDLS and CDR2 YYNGEE. V shed 6 bases, J shed 5 bases, and the junction held 13 bases outside the gene matches. The CDR3 DNA is TGTGCCAGCACCCCACAAGGCGGGAGTGAGACCGGGGAGCTGTTTTTT. This gives the protein CASTPQGGSETGELFF.

J is TRBJ2-7 and V is TRBV7-2; TRBD2 aligns across 12 bases. Unmatched junction bases numbered 6, after V lost 5 bases and J lost 7 bases. The CDR3 sequence is 14 residues long. CDR1 and CDR2 (germline): SGHTA, FQGNSA. In nucleotides, the CDR3 is TGTGCCAGCAGCCTACTAGCGGGAGGAGGGGAGCAGTACTTC. It codes for CASSLLAGGGEQYF.

J is TRBJ2-7 and V is TRBV3-1 (or the pseudogene TRBV3-2), with D uncertain. Per the germline V gene, CDR1 is LGHDT and CDR2 is YNNKEL (reference sequence). Between the trimmed V and J ends, which lost 4 bases and 6 bases, there was a span of 16 bases. The CDR3 runs to 14 residues. In DNA, the CDR3 is TGTGCCAGCAGCCCCACACCAATAGCCGGCGAGCAGTACTTC. Amino acid sequence: CASSPTPIAGEQYF.

The chain links TRBV18 to TRBJ1-1; D might be TRBD1 (6 bases). V lost 5 bases and J lost 5, with 15 bases in between. The CDR3 spans 14 residues. CDR1 is KGHSH and CDR2 is LQKENI in the germline V gene. The CDR3 sequence is CASSTGQGVTEAFF. The CDR3 nucleotides read TGTGCCAGCTCAACAGGGCAGGGTGTGACTGAAGCTTTCTTT. The full variable domain, rest sourced from reference TRBV18 and TRBJ1-1, is NAGVMQNPRHLVRRRGQEARLRCSPMKGHSHVYWYRQLPEEGLKFMVYLQKENIIDESGMPKERFSAEFPKEGPSILRIQQVVRGDSAAYFCASSTGQGVTEAFFGQGTRLTVV.

The V and J genes are TRBV28 and TRBJ2-1; 9 bases align to TRBD1. The V gene end was trimmed by 3 bases and the J gene end by 8 bases; junction bases not matched to a gene: 11. This CDR3 has 16 amino acids. Looked up from germline, CDR1 is MDHEN and CDR2 is SYDVKM. Here the CDR3 reads CASSFKGDRGFDEQFF. CDR3 DNA sequence: TGTGCCAGCAGTTTCAAAGGTGACAGGGGGTTCGATGAGCAGTTCTTC.

This chain connects TRBV19 to TRBJ2-5, with 12 positions matching TRBD1. Germline V gene data show CDR1 as LNHDA and CDR2 as SQIVND (reference sequence). Losses at the gene ends were 5 bases for V and 4 bases for J; bases not matched to a gene: 11. The length of the CDR3 is 17 residues. The DNA of the CDR3 is TGTGCCAGTAGTGCGATTTCTGGGACAGGGGGCGGAGAGACCCAGTACTTC. Its translation is CASSAISGTGGGETQYF.